The 2 T cell receptor beta chains presented below share a single source sample, sequenced in a study of lymphopenia after photon versus proton radiotherapy. Produced via immunoSEQ multiplex PCR; TCRdb's table is partial and in-frame only. This repertoire shows 35,000 to 40,000 clones, roughly 84% found once; its top ten account for about 2.9%. This specimen consisted of peripheral blood, obtained from a patient treated with photon-based radiotherapy. These receptors were taken from a man in his fifties or sixties with gastric cancer.

The chain has TRBV6-5 and TRBJ2-4; D possibly corresponds to TRBD2 (7 bases). CDR3 length equals 15 residues. V lost 2 bases, J lost 6 bases, and 14 bases lay in between. Germline V gives CDR1 MNHEY, CDR2 SVGAGI. The CDR3 loop reads CASSYGGAPLNIQYF. In DNA, the CDR3 is TGTGCCAGCAGTTACGGGGGGGCTCCCCTAAACATTCAGTACTTC.

In its sample, this clone was seen a few times. V usage is TRBV2 and J usage is TRBJ2-1, with TRBD2 identical over 14 bases. V lost 6 bases and J lost 7; bases outside the gene matches: 2. Germline V gene lookup returns CDR1 SNHLY and CDR2 FYNNEI. The CDR3 is made up of 14 amino acids. CDR3 sequence (DNA): TGTGCCAGCAGGGGGACTAGCGGGAGAAATGAGCAGTTCTTC. This sequence encodes CASRGTSGRNEQFF.